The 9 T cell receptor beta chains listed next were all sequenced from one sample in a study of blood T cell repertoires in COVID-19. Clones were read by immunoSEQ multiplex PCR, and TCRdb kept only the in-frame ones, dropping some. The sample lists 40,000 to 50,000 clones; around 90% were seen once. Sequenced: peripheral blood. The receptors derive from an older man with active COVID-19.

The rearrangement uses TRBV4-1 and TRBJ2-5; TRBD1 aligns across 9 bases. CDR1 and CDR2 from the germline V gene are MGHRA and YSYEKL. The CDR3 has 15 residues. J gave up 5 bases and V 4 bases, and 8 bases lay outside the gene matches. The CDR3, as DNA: TGCGCCAGCAGCCGGTACGCGGGACAGGGTGAGACCCAGTACTTC. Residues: CASSRYAGQGETQYF.

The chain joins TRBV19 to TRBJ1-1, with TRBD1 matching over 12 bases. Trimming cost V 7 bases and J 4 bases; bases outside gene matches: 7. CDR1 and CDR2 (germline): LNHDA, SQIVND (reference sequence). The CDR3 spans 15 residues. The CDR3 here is CASMGQGAISTEAFF. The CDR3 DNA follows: TGTGCCAGTATGGGACAGGGGGCCATTAGCACTGAAGCTTTCTTT. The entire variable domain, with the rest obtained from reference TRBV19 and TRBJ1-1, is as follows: DGGITQSPKYLFRKEGQNVTLSCEQNLNHDAMYWYRQDPGQGLRLIYYSQIVNDFQKGDIAEGYSVSREKKESFPLTVTSAQKNPTAFYLCASMGQGAISTEAFFGQGTRLTVV.

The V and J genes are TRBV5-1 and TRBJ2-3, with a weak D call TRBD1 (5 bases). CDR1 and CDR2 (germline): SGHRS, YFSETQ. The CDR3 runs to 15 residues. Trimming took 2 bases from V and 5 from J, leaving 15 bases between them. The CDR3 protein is CASSFAGYREDTQYF. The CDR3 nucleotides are TGCGCCAGCAGCTTTGCAGGGTATAGGGAAGATACGCAGTATTTT.

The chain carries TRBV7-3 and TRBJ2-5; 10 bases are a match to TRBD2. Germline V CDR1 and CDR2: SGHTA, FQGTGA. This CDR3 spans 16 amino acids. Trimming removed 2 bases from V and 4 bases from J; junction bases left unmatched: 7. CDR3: CASSLGKRGGGETQYF. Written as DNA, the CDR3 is TGTGCCAGCAGCTTAGGCAAGCGGGGGGGCGGAGAGACCCAGTACTTC.

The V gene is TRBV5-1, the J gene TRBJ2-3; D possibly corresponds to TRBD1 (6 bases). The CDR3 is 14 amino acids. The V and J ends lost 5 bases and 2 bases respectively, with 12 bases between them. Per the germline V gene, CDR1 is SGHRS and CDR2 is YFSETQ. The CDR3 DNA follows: TGCGCCAGCAGTCAAGGACAGACCACAGATACGCAGTATTTT. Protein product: CASSQGQTTDTQYF.

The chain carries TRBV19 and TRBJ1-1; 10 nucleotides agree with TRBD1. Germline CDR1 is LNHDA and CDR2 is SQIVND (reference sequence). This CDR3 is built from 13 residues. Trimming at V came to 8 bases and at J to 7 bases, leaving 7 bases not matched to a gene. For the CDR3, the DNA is TGTGCCAGTGGAGGACAGGGGGACGTTGAAGCTTTCTTT. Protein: CASGGQGDVEAFF. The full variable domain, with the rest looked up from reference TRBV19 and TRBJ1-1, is DGGITQSPKYLFRKEGQNVTLSCEQNLNHDAMYWYRQDPGQGLRLIYYSQIVNDFQKGDIAEGYSVSREKKESFPLTVTSAQKNPTAFYLCASGGQGDVEAFFGQGTRLTVV.

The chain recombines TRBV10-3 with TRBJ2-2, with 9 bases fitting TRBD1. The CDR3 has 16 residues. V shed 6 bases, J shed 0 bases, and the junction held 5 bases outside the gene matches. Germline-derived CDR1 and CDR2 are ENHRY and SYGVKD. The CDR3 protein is CAIRPGQGTNTGELFF. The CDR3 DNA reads TGTGCCATCAGGCCGGGACAGGGTACGAACACCGGGGAGCTGTTTTTT.

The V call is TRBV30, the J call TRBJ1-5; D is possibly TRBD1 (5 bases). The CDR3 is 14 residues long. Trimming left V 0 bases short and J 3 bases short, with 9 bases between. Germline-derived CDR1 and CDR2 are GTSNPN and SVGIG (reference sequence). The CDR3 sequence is CAWSVTANNQPQHF. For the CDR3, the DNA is TGTGCCTGGAGTGTGACAGCGAACAATCAGCCCCAGCATTTT.

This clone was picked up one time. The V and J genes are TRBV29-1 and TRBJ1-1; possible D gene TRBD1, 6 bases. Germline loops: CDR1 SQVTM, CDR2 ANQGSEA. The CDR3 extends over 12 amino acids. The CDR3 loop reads CSGVGGHTEAFF. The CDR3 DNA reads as TGCAGTGGGGTAGGGGGTCACACTGAAGCTTTCTTT.